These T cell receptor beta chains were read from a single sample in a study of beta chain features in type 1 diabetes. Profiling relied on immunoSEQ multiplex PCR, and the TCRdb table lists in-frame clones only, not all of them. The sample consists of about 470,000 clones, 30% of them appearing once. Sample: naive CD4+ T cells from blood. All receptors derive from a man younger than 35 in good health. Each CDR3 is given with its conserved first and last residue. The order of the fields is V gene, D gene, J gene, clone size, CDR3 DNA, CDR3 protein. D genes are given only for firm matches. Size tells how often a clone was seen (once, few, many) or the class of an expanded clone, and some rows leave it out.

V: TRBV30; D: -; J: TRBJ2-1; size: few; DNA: TGTGCCTGGAGGGCGCAACTGGCCGGAATATACAATGAGCAGTTCTTC; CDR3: CAWRAQLAGIYNEQFF
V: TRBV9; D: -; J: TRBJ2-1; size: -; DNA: TGTGCCAGCAGCTCGATATTGCGCAATGAGCAGTTCTTC; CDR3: CASSSILRNEQFF
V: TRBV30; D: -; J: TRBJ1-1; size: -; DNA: TGTGCCTGGAGGGAACTACGGACTGAAGCTTTCTTT; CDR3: CAWRELRTEAFF
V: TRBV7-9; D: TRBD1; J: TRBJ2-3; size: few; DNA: TGTGCCAGCAACACAGGGGCAGATACGCAGTATTTT; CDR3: CASNTGADTQYF
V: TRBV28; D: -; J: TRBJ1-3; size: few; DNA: TGTGCCAGCACCGACCCAAGGGGAGACTCTGGAAACACCATATATTTT; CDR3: CASTDPRGDSGNTIYF
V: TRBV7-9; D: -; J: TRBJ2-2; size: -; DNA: TGTGCCAGCAGCAGGGGTAGGAACACCGGGGAGCTGTTTTTT; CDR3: CASSRGRNTGELFF
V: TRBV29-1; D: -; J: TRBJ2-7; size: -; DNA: TGCAGCATGGCAGGGTGGAGTTCCTACGAGCAGTACTTC; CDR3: CSMAGWSSYEQYF
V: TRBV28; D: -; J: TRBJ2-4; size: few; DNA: TGTGCCAGCAGCCCCAACGACCGGGGAATTCAGTACTTC; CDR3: CASSPNDRGIQYF
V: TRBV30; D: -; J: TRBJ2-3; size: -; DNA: TGTGCCTGGAGTGTAACAATCGCAGATACGCAGTATTTT; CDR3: CAWSVTIADTQYF
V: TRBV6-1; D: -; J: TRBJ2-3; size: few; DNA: TGTGCCAGCAGTTCAGGATGGACAGATACGCAGTATTTT; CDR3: CASSSGWTDTQYF
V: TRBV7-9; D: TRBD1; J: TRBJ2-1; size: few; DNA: TGTGCCAGCAGCTTGCAGGGGGCCCCCGGCAATGAGCAGTTCTTC; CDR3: CASSLQGAPGNEQFF
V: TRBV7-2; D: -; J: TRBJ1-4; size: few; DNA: TGTGCCAGCAGCTTAAGTGAAAAACTGTTTTTT; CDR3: CASSLSEKLFF
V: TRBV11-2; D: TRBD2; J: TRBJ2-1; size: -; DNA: TGTGCCAGCAGCAGGACGCTAGCGGTAGAAAGATTCTTC; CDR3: CASSRTLAVERFF
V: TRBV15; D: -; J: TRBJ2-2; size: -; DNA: TGTGCCACCAGCAGAGGTACCACCGGGGAGCTGTTTTTT; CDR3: CATSRGTTGELFF
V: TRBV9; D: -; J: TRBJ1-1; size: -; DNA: TGTGCCAGCAGCGTAGATCTGGGCAGCACTGAAGCTTTCTTT; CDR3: CASSVDLGSTEAFF
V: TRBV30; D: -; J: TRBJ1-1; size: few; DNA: TGTGCCTGGGGGACGGGAGCGAACACTGAAGCTTTCTTT; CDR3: CAWGTGANTEAFF
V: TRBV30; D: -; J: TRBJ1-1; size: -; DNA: TGTGCCTGGAGTGTACGCCGATATGGGTCTGAAGCTTTCTTT; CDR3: CAWSVRRYGSEAFF
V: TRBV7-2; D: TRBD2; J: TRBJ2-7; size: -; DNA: TGTGCCAGTCGTCTAGCGGCCTCCTACGAGCAGTACTTC; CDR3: CASRLAASYEQYF
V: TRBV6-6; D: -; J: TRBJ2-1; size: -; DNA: TGTGCCAGCAAGCCAGTAACGGGGGTATACAATGAGCAGTTCTTC; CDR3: CASKPVTGVYNEQFF
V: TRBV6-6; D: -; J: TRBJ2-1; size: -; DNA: TGTGCCAGCAGTTATGTTGGGCGGTACAATGAGCAGTTCTTC; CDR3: CASSYVGRYNEQFF
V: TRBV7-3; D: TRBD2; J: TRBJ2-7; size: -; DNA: TGTGCCAGCAGCCCCGTGCTAGCGGGAAAGGAAGGGCAGTACTTC; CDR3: CASSPVLAGKEGQYF
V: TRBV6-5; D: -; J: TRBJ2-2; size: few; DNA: TGTGCCAGCAGCCTATACACCGGGGAGCTGTTTTTT; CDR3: CASSLYTGELFF
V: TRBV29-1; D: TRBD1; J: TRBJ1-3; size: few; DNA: TGCAGCGTTGGCGACAGGGCAAGCTCTGGAAACACCATATATTTT; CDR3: CSVGDRASSGNTIYF